This paragraph reports one T cell receptor (beta chain). The entry originates in a study of T cell changes during pregnancy in multiple sclerosis. Some clones are missing from TCRdb's copy, which holds only in-frame ones; the method was immunoSEQ multiplex PCR. The profile covers around 73,000 clones, with approximately 92% appearing a single time and 2.8% taken by the ten largest. Per germline, CDR1 LGHNA and CDR2 YSLEER. Trimming removed 4 bases from V and 5 bases from J; junction bases left unmatched: 3. The CDR3 is made up of 16 amino acids. This sequence joins TRBV4-3 and TRBJ2-2; 14 bases match TRBD2. The material sequenced was peripheral blood, taken in the third trimester of pregnancy. The TCR comes from a female donor in good health, enrolled as a control in a pregnancy study. The chain's CDR3 is CASSPRLAGGTGELFF. DNA of the CDR3: TGCGCCAGCAGCCCCCGACTAGCGGGAGGGACCGGGGAGCTGTTTTTT.